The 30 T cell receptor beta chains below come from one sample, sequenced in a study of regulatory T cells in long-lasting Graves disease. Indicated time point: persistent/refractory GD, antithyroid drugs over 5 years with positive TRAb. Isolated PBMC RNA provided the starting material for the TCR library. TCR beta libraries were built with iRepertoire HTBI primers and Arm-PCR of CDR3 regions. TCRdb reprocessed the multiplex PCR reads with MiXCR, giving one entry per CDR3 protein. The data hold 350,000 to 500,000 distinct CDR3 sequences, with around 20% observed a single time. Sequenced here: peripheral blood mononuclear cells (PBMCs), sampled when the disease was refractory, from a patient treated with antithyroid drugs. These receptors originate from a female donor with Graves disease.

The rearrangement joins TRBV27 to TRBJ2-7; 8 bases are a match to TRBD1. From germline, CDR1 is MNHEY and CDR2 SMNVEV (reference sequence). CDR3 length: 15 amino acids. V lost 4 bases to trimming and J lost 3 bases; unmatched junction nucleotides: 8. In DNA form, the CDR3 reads TGTGCCAGCAGTTCGCCAAACGGACAGGGCTACGAGCAGTACTTC. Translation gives CASSSPNGQGYEQYF.

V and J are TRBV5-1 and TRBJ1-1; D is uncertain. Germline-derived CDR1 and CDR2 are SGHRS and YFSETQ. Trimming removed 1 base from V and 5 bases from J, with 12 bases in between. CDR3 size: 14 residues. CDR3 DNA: TGCGCCAGCAGCTTGATTGATCCCCTGACTGAAGCTTTCTTT. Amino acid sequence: CASSLIDPLTEAFF.

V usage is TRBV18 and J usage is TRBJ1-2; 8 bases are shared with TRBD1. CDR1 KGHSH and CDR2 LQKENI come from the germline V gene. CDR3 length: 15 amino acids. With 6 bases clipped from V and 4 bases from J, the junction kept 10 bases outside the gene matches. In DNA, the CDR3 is TGTGCCAGCTCCCCAGGGTCAGGGGGCACCTATGGCTACACCTTC. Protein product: CASSPGSGGTYGYTF.

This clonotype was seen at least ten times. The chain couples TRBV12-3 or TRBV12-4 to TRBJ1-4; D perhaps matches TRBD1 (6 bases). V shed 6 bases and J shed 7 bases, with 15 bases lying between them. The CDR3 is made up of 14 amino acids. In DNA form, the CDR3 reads TGTGCCAGCAGGAATGGGGGGCTGGTTGAAAAACTGTTTTTT. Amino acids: CASRNGGLVEKLFF.

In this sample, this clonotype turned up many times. DNA for the CDR3: TGTGCCAGCAGACACCCATCCCTAGCGGGGCCCTACGAGCAGTACTTC. Translated, it gives CASRHPSLAGPYEQYF. The V call is TRBV2, the J call TRBJ2-7; 9 nucleotides align to TRBD2. The CDR3 is 16 residues long. V lost 6 bases to trimming and J lost 2 bases; unmatched junction nucleotides: 11. Germline lookup yields CDR1 SNHLY and CDR2 FYNNEI.

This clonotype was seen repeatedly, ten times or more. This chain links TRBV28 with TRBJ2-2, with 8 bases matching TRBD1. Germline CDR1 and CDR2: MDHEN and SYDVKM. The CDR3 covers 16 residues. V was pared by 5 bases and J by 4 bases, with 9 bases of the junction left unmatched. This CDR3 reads CASSTSHRGSTGELFF. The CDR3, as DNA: TGTGCCAGCAGTACCTCTCACAGGGGGAGCACCGGGGAGCTGTTTTTT. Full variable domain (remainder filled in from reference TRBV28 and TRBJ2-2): DVKVTQSSRYLVKRTGEKVFLECVQDMDHENMFWYRQDPGLGLRLIYFSYDVKMKEKGDIPEGYSVSREKKERFSLILESASTNQTSMYLCASSTSHRGSTGELFFGEGSRLTVL.

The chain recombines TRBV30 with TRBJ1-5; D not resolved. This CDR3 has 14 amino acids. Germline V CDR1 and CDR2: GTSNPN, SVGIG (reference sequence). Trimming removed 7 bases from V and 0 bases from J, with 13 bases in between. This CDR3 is CAYLDTNSNQPQHF. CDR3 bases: TGTGCCTATTTAGACACCAATAGCAATCAGCCCCAGCATTTT.

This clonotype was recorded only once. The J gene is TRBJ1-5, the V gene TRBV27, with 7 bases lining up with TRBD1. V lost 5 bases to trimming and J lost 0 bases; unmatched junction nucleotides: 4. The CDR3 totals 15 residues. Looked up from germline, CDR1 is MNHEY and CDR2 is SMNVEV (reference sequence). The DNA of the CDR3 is TGTGCCAGCAGTCGACAGGGACATAGCAATCAGCCCCAGCATTTT. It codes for CASSRQGHSNQPQHF.

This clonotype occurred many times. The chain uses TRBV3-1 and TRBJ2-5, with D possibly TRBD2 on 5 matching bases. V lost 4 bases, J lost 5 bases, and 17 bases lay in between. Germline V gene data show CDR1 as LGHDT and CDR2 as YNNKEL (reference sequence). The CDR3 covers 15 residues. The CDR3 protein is CASSRGQDPWETQYF. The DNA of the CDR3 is TGTGCCAGCAGCCGAGGGCAGGACCCTTGGGAGACCCAGTACTTC.

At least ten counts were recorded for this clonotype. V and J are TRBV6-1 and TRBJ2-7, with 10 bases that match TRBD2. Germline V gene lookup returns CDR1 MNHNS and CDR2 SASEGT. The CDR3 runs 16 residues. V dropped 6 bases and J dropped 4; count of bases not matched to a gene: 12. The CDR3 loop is CASRDAAGLALYEQYF. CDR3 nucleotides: TGTGCCAGCAGGGATGCGGCGGGACTAGCGTTGTACGAGCAGTACTTC.

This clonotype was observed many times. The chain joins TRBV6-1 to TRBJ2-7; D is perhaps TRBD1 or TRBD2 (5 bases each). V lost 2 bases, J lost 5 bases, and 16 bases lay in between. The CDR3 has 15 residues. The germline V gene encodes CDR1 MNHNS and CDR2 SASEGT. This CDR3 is CASSEFPRGLHEQYF. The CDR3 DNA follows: TGTGCCAGCAGTGAATTCCCGAGGGGTCTCCACGAGCAGTACTTC.

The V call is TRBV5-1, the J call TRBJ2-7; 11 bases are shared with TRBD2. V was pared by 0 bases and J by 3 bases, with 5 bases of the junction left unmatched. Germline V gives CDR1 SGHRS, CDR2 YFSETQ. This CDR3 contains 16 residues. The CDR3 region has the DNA TGCGCCAGCAGCTTGGGCTCTAGCGGGAGGAACTACGAGCAGTACTTC. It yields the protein CASSLGSSGRNYEQYF.

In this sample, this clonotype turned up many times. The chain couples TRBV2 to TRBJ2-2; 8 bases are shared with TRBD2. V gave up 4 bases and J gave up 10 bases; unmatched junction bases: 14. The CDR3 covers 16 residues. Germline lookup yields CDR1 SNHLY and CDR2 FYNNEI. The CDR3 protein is CASSAQAGVAPKELFF. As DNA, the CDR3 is TGTGCCAGCAGTGCTCAAGCGGGAGTGGCGCCGAAGGAGCTGTTTTTT.

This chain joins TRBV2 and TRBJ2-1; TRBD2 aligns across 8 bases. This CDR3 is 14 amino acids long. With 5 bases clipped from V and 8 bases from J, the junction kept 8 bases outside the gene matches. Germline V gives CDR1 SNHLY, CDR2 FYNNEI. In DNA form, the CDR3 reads TGTGCCAGCAGTACGGGACTAGATAAACATGAGCAGTTCTTC. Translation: CASSTGLDKHEQFF.

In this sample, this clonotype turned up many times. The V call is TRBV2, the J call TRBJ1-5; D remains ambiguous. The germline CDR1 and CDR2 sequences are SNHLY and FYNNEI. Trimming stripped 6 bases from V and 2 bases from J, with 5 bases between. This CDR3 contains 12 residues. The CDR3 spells CASRGGNQPQHF. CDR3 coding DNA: TGTGCCAGCAGGGGAGGCAATCAGCCCCAGCATTTT.

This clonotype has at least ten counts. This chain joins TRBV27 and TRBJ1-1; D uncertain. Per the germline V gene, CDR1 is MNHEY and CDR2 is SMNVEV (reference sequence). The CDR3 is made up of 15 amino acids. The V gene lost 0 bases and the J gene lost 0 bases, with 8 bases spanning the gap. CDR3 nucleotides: TGTGCCAGCAGTTTATCGGAGACAATGAACACTGAAGCTTTCTTT. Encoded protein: CASSLSETMNTEAFF.

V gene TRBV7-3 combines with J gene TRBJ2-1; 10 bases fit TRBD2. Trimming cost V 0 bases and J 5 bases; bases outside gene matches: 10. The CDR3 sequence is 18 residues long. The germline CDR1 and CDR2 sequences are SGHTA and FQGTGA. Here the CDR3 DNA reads TGTGCCAGCAGCTTAACGGGACTAGCGAGGGGGACAGACAATGAGCAGTTCTTC. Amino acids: CASSLTGLARGTDNEQFF. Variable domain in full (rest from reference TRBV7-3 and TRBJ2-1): GAGVSQTPSNKVTEKGKYVELRCDPISGHTALYWYRQSLGQGPEFLIYFQGTGAADDSGLPNDRFFAVRPEGSVSTLKIQRTERGDSAVYLCASSLTGLARGTDNEQFFGPGTRLTVL.

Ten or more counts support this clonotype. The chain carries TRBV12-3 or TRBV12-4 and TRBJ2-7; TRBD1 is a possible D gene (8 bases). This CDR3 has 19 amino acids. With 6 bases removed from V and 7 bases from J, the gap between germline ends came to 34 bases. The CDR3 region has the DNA TGTGCCAGCAGCTTGACAGGGGTCGGGACCACCTCGGGAGGTAGTGAGCAGTACTTC. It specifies CASSLTGVGTTSGGSEQYF.

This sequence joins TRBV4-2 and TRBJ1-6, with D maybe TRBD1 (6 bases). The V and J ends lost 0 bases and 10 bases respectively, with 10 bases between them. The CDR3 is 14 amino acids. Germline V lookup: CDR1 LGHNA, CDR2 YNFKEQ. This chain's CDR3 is CASSQEKGESPLHF. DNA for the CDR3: TGTGCCAGCAGCCAAGAAAAGGGGGAATCACCCCTCCACTTT.

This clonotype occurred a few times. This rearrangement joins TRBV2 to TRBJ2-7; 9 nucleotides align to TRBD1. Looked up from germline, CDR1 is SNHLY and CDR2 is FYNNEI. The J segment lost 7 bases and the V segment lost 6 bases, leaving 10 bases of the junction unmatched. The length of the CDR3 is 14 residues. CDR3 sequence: CASRPPGQGGEQYF. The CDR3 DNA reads TGTGCCAGCAGACCCCCGGGACAGGGAGGTGAGCAGTACTTC.

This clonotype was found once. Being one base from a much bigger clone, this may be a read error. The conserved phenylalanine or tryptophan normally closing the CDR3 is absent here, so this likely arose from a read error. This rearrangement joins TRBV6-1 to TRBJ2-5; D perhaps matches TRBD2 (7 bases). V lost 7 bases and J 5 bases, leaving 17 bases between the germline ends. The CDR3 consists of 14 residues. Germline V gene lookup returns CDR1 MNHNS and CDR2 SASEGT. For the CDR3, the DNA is TGTGCCAGCATCTCCTCGGGGGGCGCGGAGACCCAGTACTGC. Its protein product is CASISSGGAETQYC.

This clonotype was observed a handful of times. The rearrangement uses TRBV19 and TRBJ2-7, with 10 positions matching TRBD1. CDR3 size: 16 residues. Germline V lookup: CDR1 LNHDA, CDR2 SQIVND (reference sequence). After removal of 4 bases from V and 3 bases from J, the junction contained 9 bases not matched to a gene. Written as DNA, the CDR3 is TGTGCCAGTAGTAAATCCGCGGGACAGGGGATCTACGAGCAGTACTTC. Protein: CASSKSAGQGIYEQYF.

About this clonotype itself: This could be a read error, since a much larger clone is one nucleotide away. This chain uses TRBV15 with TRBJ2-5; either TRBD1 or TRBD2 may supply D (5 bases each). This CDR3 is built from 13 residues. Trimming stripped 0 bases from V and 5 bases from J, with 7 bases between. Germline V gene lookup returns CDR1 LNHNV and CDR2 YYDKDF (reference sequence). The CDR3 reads CATSREGEETQYF. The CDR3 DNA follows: TGTGCCACCAGCAGAGAGGGGGAGGAGACCCAGTACTTC.

CDR3 sequence reads: CASSLEGTDANYGYTF. CDR3 sequence (DNA): TGCGCCAGCAGCTTGGAGGGCACAGACGCTAACTATGGCTACACCTTC. The rearrangement uses TRBV5-1 and TRBJ1-2; D call uncertain. Per the germline V gene, CDR1 is SGHRS and CDR2 is YFSETQ. V gave up 0 bases and J gave up 0 bases, with 12 bases separating them. CDR3 length: 16 residues.

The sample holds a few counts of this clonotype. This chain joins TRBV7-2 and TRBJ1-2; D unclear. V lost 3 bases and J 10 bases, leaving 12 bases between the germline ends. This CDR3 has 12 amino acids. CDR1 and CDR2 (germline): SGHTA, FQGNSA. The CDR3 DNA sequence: TGTGCCAGCAGCTTTGGCAGGCGCGTCTACACCTTC. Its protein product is CASSFGRRVYTF.

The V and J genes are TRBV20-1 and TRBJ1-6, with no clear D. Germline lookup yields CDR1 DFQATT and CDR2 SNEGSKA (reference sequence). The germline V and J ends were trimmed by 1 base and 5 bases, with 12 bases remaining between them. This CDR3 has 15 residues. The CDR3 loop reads CSARASGLDNSPLHF. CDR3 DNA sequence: TGCAGTGCTAGAGCCTCGGGGTTAGATAATTCACCCCTCCACTTT.

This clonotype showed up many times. The CDR3 sequence: CASSFGTGTGELFF. The DNA for the CDR3 is TGTGCCAGCAGTTTCGGCACTGGGACCGGGGAGCTGTTTTTT. This rearrangement joins TRBV12-3 or TRBV12-4 to TRBJ2-2; no firm D call. V lost 3 bases and J lost 5, with 10 bases in between. This CDR3 is 14 amino acids long.

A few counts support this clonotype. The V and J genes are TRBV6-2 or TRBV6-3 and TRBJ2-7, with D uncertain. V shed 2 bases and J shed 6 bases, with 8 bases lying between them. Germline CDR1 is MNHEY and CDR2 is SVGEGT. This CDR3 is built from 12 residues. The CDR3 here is CASSYTPGEQYF. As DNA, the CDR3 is TGTGCCAGCAGTTACACCCCCGGCGAGCAGTACTTC.

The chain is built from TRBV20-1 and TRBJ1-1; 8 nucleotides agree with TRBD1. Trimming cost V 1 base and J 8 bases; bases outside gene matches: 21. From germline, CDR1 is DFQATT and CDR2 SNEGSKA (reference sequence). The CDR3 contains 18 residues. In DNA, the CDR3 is TGCAGTGCTAGAGGTGTTGGGGAGACAGGGGCTAATCACGGGGAAGCTTTCTTT. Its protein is CSARGVGETGANHGEAFF.

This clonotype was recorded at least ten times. CDR3: CASSPVATGEETQYF. CDR3 bases: TGTGCCAGCTCCCCAGTGGCGACAGGTGAAGAGACCCAGTACTTC. V is TRBV18 and J is TRBJ2-5, with a tentative D call TRBD1 (6 bases). Trimming left V 6 bases short and J 3 bases short, with 17 bases between. Germline values: CDR1 KGHSH, CDR2 LQKENI. The CDR3 contains 15 residues.